This entry concerns a single T cell receptor (beta chain). Antigen specificity is unknown. CDR3 length: 11 amino acids. Germline loops: CDR1 MDHEN, CDR2 SYDVKM. The germline V and J ends were trimmed by 3 bases and 5 bases, with 5 bases remaining between them. Described treatment: approximately 18 received Ad26.COV2.S at low or high dose, single or two shots; roughly five received placebo; per-sample allocation not given. The samples were gathered on day 63 after the first injection of vaccine or placebo. These data originate in a study of Ad26.COV2.S vaccination and SARS-CoV-2 variants. Study details: Enrollment placed the donor in the COV1001 Ad26.COV2.S trial arm.

Profiled with immunoSEQ multiplex PCR; TCRdb holds only in-frame clones, not every one. This table has more than 300,000 clones, 85% appearing once. Findings and caveats of the study: Reported post-vaccination CD8+ and CD4+ T cell responses to spike showed substantial breadth.

Sequencing used peripheral blood, obtained in a trial of Ad26.COV2.S vaccine versus placebo. The rearrangement uses TRBV28 and TRBJ2-7, with D unclear. This clonotype originated in a person aged 18-65 years who received the Ad26.COV2.S COVID-19 vaccine or a placebo. In DNA form, the CDR3 reads TGTGCCAGCAGTTTCGAAGACGAGCAGTACTTC. Its translation: CASSFEDEQYF.